A selection of T cell receptor beta chains follows, all from one sample in a study of cytomegalovirus exposure and HLA in healthy donors. The assay was immunoSEQ multiplex PCR, and TCRdb's table has in-frame clones only and misses some. The sample records some 110,000 clones, roughly 73% being singletons. Input material: PBMCs. The receptors shown here come from a man between 60 and 70 years old in good health and CMV-seropositive. The CDR3 runs from the conserved cysteine through the conserved F or W. Each record gives: J gene, D gene, clone size, V gene, CDR3 protein, CDR3 DNA. A D gene is named only where the DNA matches it firmly. Size tells how often a clone was seen (once, few, many) or the class of an expanded clone, and some rows leave it out.

TRBJ1-1 | - | - | TRBV4-1 | CASSQTYRTEAFF | TGCGCCAGCAGCCAGACGTACAGGACTGAAGCTTTCTTT
TRBJ1-1 | - | - | TRBV2 | CASSRVAEAFF | TGTGCCAGCAGTCGGGTGGCTGAAGCTTTCTTT
TRBJ1-1 | TRBD1 | few | TRBV5-1 | CASRVQGMNTEAFF | TGCGCCAGCAGGGTACAGGGGATGAACACTGAAGCTTTCTTT
TRBJ2-7 | TRBD2 | - | TRBV5-4 | CASSLGGLAGGREQYF | TGTGCCAGCAGCTTGGGGGGACTAGCGGGGGGGCGGGAGCAGTACTTC
TRBJ2-2 | - | - | TRBV28 | CASSVATGELFF | TGTGCCAGCTCCGTGGCCACCGGGGAGCTGTTTTTT
TRBJ1-2 | TRBD1 | - | TRBV5-6 | CASSWDRGTVGSYTF | TGCGCCAGCAGCTGGGACCGAGGGACAGTGGGAAGCTACACCTTC
TRBJ1-6 | TRBD1 | - | TRBV23-1 | CASSLRDRDLF | TGCGCCAGCAGCCTCCGGGACAGGGACCTCTTT
TRBJ2-3 | - | - | TRBV7-2 | CASSFLKGRGFTDTQYF | TGTGCCAGCAGCTTCCTGAAGGGGCGGGGTTTCACAGATACGCAGTATTTT
TRBJ2-3 | - | few | TRBV10-1 | CASSDPAGDTQYF | TGCGCCAGCAGTGATCCTGCCGGAGATACGCAGTATTTT
TRBJ1-4 | - | - | TRBV28 | CASRTRSFRSTGRNEKLFF | TGTGCCAGCAGAACGAGATCGTTTCGGTCTACAGGGCGCAATGAAAAACTGTTTTTT